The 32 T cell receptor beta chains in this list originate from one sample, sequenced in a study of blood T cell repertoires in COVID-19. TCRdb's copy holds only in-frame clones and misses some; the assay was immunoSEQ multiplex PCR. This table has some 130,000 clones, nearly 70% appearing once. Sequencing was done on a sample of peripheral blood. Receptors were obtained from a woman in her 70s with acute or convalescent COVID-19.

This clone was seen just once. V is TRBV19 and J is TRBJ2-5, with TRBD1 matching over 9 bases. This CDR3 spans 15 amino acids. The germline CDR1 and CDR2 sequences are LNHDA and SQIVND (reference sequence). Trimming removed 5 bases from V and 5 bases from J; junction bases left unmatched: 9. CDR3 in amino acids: CASSAGQGRGETQYF. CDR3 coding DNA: TGTGCCAGTAGTGCCGGACAGGGGCGCGGGGAGACCCAGTACTTC.

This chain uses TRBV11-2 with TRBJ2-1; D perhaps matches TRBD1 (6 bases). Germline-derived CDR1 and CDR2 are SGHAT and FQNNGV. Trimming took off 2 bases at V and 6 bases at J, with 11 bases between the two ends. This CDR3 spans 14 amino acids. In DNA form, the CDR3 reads TGTGCCAGCAGCTTAACACAGGGACCCAATGAGCAGTTCTTC. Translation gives CASSLTQGPNEQFF.

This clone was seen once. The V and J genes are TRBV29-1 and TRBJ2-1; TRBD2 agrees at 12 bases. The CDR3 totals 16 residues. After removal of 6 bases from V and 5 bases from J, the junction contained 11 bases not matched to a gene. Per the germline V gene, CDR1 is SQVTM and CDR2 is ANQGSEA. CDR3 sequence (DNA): TGCAGCGTGGGACAGGGGACTAGCGGGCCCCACAATGAGCAGTTCTTC. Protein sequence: CSVGQGTSGPHNEQFF.

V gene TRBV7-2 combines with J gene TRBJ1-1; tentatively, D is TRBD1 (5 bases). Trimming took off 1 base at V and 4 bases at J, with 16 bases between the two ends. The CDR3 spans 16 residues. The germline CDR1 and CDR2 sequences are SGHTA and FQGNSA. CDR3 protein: CASSLEPGGIGTEAFF. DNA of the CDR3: TGTGCCAGCAGCTTAGAACCGGGGGGGATAGGCACTGAAGCTTTCTTT.

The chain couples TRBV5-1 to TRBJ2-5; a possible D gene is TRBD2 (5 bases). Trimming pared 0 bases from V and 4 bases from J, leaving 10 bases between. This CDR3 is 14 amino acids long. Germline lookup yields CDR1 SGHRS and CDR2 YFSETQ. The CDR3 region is CASSLAGIIETQYF. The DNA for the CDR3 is TGCGCCAGCAGCTTGGCGGGGATTATAGAGACCCAGTACTTC.

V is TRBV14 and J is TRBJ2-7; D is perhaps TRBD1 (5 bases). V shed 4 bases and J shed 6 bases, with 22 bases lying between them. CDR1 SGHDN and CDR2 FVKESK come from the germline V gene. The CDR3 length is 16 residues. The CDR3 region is CASSPTLGPVLSEQYF. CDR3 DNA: TGTGCCAGCAGCCCCACTTTGGGGCCCGTCCTGTCCGAGCAGTACTTC.

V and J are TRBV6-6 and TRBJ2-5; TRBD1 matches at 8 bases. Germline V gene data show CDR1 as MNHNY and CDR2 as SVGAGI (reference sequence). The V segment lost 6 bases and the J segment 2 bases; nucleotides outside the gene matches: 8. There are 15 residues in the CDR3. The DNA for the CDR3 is TGTGCCAGCAGCAGCCCCGGACAGGGTCAAGAGACCCAGTACTTC. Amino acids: CASSSPGQGQETQYF.

Written as DNA, the CDR3 is TGTGCCAGCAGAAGAAGAGAGCGCGAGCAGTACTTC. Translated: CASRRREREQYF. This chain uses TRBV6-5 with TRBJ2-7; D is ambiguous. V was shortened by 6 bases and J by 6 bases, with 12 bases between the two germline ends. Germline V lookup: CDR1 MNHEY, CDR2 SVGAGI. There are 12 residues in the CDR3.

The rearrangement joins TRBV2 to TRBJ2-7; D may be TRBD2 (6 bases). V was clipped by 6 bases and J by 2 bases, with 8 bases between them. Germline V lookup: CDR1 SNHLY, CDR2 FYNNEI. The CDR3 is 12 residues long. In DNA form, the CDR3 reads TGTGCCAGCAGGGGACTCGCCTACGAGCAGTACTTC. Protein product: CASRGLAYEQYF.

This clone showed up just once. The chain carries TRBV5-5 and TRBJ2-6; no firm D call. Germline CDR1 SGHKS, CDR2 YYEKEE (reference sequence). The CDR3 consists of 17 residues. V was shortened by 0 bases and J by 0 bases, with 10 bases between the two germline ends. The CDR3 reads CASSLELLPSGANVLTF. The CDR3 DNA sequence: TGTGCCAGCAGCTTGGAGCTACTACCCTCTGGGGCCAACGTCCTGACTTTC.

DNA for the CDR3: TGTGCCAGCAGTTTAGGAGCTCATAGCAATCAGCCCCAGCATTTT. It translates to CASSLGAHSNQPQHF. The chain combines TRBV28 with TRBJ1-5; D uncertain. This CDR3 has 15 residues. Trimming removed 2 bases from V and 0 bases from J, with 8 bases in between. Per the germline V gene, CDR1 is MDHEN and CDR2 is SYDVKM.

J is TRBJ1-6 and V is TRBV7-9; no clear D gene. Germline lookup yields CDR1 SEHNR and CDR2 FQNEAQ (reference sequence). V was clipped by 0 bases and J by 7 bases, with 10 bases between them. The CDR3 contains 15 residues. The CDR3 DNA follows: TGTGCCAGCAGCTTAGCGCTCTCGGAGAATTCACCCCTCCACTTT. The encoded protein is CASSLALSENSPLHF.

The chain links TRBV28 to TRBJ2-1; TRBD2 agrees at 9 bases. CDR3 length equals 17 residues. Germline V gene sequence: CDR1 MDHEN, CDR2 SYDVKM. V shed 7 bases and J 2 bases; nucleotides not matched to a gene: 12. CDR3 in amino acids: CASTTISGSGTYNEQFF. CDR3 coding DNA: TGTGCCAGCACCACCATTAGCGGGAGTGGTACCTACAATGAGCAGTTCTTC.

The CDR3 spells CASRGQGNRGYTF. Here the CDR3 DNA reads TGTGCCAGCAGGGGACAGGGGAATCGAGGCTACACCTTC. The gene calls are TRBV28 and TRBJ1-2; 10 nucleotides align to TRBD1. Per the germline V gene, CDR1 is MDHEN and CDR2 is SYDVKM. This CDR3 is built from 13 residues. V was pared by 6 bases and J by 8 bases, with 6 bases of the junction left unmatched.

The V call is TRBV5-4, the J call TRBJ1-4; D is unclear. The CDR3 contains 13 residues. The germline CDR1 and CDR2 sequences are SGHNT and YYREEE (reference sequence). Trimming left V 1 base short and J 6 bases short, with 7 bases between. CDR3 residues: CASSLYRDEKLFF. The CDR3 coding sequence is TGTGCCAGCAGCTTGTACCGGGATGAAAAACTGTTTTTT.

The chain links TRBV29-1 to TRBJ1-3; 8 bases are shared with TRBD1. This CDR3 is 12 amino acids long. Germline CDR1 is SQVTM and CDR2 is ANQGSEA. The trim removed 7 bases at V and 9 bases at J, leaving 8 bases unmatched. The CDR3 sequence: CSAYGQGGTIYF. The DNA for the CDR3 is TGCAGCGCCTACGGACAGGGAGGCACCATATATTTT. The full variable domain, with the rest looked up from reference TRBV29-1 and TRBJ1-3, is SAVISQKPSRDICQRGTSLTIQCQVDSQVTMMFWYRQQPGQSLTLIATANQGSEATYESGFVIDKFPISRPNLTFSTLTVSNMSPEDSSIYLCSAYGQGGTIYFGEGSWLTVV.

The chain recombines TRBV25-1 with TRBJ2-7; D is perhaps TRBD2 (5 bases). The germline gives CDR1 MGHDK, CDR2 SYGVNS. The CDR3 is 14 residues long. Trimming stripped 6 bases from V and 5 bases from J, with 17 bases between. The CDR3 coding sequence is TGTGCCAGCAGCTTTCCGGGGTTCCTCCACGAGCAGTACTTC. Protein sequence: CASSFPGFLHEQYF.

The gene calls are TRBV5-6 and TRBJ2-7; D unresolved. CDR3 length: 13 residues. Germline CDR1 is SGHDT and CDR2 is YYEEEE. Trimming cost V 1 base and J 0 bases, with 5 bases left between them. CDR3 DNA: TGTGCCAGCAGCTTGTGGAGCTCCTACGAGCAGTACTTC. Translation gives CASSLWSSYEQYF. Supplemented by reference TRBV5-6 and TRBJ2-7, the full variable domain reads DAGVTQSPTHLIKTRGQQVTLRCSPKSGHDTVSWYQQALGQGPQFIFQYYEEEERQRGNFPDRFSGHQFPNYSSELNVNALLLGDSALYLCASSLWSSYEQYFGPGTRLTVT.

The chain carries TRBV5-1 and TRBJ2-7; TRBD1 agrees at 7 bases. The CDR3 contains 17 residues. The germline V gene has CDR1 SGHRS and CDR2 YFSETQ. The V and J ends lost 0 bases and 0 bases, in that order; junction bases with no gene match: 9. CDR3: CASSLVGGQVRSYEQYF. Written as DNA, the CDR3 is TGCGCCAGCAGCTTGGTAGGCGGACAGGTGCGCTCCTACGAGCAGTACTTC. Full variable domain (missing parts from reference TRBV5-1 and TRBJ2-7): KAGVTQTPRYLIKTRGQQVTLSCSPISGHRSVSWYQQTPGQGLQFLFEYFSETQRNKGNFPGRFSGRQFSNSRSEMNVSTLELGDSALYLCASSLVGGQVRSYEQYFGPGTRLTVT.

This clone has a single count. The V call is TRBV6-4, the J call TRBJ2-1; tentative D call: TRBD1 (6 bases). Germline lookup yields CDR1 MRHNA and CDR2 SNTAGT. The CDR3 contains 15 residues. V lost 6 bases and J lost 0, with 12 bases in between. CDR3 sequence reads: CASSQGLSSYNEQFF. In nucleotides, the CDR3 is TGTGCCAGCAGCCAGGGGCTGAGCTCCTACAATGAGCAGTTCTTC.

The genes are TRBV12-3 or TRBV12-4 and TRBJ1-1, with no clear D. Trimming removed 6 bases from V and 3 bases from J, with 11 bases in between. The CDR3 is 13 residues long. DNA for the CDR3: TGTGCCAGCAGAACACGGGGAGACACTGAAGCTTTCTTT. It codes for CASRTRGDTEAFF.

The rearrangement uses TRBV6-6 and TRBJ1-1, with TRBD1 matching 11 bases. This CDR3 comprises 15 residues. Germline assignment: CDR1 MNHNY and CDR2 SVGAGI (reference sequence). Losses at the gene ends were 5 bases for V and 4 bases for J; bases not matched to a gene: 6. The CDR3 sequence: CASSNRGQGGTEAFF. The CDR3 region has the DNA TGTGCCAGCAGTAACCGGGGACAGGGGGGCACTGAAGCTTTCTTT.

The DNA for the CDR3 is TGCGCCAGCAGCTCCGACAGCAACACTGAAGCTTTCTTT. It yields the protein CASSSDSNTEAFF. The chain recombines TRBV5-1 with TRBJ1-1, with D tentatively TRBD1 (5 bases). The CDR3 is made up of 13 amino acids. Germline V gene sequence: CDR1 SGHRS, CDR2 YFSETQ. Trimming took 3 bases from V and 2 from J, leaving 8 bases between them.

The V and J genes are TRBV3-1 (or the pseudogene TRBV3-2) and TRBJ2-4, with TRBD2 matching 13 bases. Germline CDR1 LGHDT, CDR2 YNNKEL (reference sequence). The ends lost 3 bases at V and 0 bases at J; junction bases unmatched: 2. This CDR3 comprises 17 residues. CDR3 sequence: CASSQGLAGLAKNIQYF. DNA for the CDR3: TGTGCCAGCAGCCAGGGACTAGCGGGATTAGCCAAAAACATTCAGTACTTC.

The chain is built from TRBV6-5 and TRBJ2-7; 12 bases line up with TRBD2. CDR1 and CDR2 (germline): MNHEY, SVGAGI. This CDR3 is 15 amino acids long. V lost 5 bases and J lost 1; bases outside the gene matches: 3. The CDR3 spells CASSIGTSGSYEQYF. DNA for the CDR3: TGTGCCAGCAGTATCGGGACTAGCGGGTCCTACGAGCAGTACTTC.

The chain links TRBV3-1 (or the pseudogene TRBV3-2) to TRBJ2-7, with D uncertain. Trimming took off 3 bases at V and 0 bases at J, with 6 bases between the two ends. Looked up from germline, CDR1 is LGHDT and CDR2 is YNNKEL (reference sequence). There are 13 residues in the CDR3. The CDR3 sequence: CASSHSDSYEQYF. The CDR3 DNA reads TGTGCCAGCAGCCACTCAGACTCCTACGAGCAGTACTTC.

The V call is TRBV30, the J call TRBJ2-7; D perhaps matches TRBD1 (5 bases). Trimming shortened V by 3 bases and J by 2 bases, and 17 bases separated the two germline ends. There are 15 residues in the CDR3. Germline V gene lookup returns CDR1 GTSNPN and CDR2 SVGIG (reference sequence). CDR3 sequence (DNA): TGTGCCTGGAGGCCGGACACAGGTATAACCTACGAGCAGTACTTC. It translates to CAWRPDTGITYEQYF.

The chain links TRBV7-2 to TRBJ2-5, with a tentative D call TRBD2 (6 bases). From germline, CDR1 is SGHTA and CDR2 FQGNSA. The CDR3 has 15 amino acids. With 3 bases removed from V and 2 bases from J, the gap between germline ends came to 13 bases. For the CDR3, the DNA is TGTGCCAGCAGCTTTACGGGACTCATACAAGAGACCCAGTACTTC. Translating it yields CASSFTGLIQETQYF.

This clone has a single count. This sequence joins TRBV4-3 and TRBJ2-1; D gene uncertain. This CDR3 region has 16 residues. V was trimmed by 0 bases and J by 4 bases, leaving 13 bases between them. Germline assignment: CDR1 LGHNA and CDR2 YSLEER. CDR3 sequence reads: CASSQDLRLLYNEQFF. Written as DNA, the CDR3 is TGCGCCAGCAGCCAAGATCTGAGACTCCTATACAATGAGCAGTTCTTC.

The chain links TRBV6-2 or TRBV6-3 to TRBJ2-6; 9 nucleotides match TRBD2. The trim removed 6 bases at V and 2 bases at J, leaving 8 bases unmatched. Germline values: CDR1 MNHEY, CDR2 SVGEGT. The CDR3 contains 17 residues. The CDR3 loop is CASSPGLALAGANVLTF. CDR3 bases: TGTGCCAGCAGCCCGGGACTAGCCTTGGCTGGGGCCAACGTCCTGACTTTC.

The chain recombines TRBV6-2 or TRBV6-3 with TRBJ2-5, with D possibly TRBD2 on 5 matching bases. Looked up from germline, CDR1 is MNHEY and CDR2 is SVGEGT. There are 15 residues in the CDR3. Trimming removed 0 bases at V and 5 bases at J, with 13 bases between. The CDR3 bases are TGTGCCAGCAGTTACTCGATCGGGGTAGGGGAGACCCAGTACTTC. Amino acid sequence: CASSYSIGVGETQYF.

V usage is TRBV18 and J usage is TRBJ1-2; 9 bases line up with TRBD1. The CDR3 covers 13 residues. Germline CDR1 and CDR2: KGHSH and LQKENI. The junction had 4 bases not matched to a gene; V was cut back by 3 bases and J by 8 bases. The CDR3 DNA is TGTGCCAGCTCACCGGACAGGGGCGAGGGCTACACCTTC. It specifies CASSPDRGEGYTF.